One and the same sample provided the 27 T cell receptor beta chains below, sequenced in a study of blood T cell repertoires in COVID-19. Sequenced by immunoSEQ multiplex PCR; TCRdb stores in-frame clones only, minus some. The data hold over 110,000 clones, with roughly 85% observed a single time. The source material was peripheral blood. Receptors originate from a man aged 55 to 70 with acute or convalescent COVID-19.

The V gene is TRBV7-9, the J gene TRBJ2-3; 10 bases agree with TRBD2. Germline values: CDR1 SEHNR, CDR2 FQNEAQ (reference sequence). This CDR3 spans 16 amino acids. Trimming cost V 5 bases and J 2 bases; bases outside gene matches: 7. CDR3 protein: CASSPGLALHTDTQYF. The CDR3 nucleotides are TGTGCCAGCAGCCCGGGACTAGCGCTACACACAGATACGCAGTATTTT.

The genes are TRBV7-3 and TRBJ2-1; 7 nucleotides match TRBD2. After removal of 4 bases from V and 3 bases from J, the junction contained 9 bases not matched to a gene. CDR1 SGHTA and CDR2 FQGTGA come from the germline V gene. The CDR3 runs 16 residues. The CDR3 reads CASSSWGGSNYNEQFF. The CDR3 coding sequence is TGTGCCAGCAGCTCTTGGGGCGGGAGTAACTACAATGAGCAGTTCTTC.

The CDR3 region is CASSLIAGGSYNEQFF. The CDR3 coding sequence is TGTGCCAGCAGCTTGATCGCGGGGGGCTCCTACAATGAGCAGTTCTTC. This chain uses TRBV5-5 with TRBJ2-1; 8 nucleotides align to TRBD2. The length of the CDR3 is 16 residues. The germline V gene encodes CDR1 SGHKS and CDR2 YYEKEE (reference sequence). V shed 1 base and J 0 bases; nucleotides not matched to a gene: 3.

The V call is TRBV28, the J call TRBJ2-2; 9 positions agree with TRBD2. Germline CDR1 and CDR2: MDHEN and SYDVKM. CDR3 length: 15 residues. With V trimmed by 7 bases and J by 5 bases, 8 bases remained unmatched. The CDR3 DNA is TGTGCCAGCACGGCGGGAGGGGTCAGGACCGGGGAGCTGTTTTTT. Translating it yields CASTAGGVRTGELFF.

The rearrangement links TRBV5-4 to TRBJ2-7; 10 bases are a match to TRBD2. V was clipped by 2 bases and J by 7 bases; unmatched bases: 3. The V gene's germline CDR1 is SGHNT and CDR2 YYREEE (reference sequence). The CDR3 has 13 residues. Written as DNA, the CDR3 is TGTGCCAGCAGCTTAGAACTAGCGGGAGAGCAGTACTTC. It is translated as CASSLELAGEQYF.

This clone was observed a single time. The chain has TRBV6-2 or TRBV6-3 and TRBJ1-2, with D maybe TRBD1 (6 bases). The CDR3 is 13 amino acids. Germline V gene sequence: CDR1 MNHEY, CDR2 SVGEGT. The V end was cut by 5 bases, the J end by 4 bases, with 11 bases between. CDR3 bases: TGTGCCAGCAGTGCTGGACAGAGCTATGGCTACACCTTC. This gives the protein CASSAGQSYGYTF.

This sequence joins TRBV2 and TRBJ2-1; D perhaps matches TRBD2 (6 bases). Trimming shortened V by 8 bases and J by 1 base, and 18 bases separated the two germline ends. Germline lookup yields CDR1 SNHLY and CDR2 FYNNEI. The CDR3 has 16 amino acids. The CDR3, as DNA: TGTGCCAGCCACCTCCTTGGAGGGATTTCCTACAATGAGCAGTTCTTC. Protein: CASHLLGGISYNEQFF.

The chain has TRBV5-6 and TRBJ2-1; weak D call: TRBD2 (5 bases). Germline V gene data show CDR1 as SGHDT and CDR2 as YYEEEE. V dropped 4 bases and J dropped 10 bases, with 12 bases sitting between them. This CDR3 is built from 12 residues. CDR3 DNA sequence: TGTGCCAGCAGCCCGGAGGTGGGGGAGCAGTTCTTC. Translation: CASSPEVGEQFF.

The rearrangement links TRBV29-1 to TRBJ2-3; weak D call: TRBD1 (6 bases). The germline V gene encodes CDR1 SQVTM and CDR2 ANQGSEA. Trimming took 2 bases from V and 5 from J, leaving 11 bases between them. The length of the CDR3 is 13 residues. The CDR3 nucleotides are TGCAGCGTTGAAATGGGGGCCGGAGATACGCAGTATTTT. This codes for CSVEMGAGDTQYF.

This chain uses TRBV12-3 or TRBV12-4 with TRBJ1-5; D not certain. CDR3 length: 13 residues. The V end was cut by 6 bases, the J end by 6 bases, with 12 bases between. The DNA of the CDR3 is TGTGCCAGCAGCCCAGTGGAGCGTCAGCCCCAGCATTTT. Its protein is CASSPVERQPQHF.

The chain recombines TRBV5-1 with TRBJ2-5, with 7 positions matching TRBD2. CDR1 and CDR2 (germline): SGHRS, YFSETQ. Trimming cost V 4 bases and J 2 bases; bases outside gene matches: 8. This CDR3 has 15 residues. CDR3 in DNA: TGCGCCAGCAGCCCGGCTAGCGGCCTACAAGAGACCCAGTACTTC. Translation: CASSPASGLQETQYF.

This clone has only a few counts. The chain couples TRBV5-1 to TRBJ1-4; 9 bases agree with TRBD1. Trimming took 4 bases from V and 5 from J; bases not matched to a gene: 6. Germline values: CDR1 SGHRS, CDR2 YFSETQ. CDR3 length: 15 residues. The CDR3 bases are TGCGCCAGCAGCGTTACCGGGACAGGGAATGAAAAACTGTTTTTT. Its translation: CASSVTGTGNEKLFF.

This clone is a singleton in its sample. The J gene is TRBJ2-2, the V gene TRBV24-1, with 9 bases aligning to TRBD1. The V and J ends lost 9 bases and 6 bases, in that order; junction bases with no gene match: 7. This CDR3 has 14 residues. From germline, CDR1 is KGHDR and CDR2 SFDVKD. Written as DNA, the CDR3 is TGTGCCACCGGGGGGGACAGGGATTCCGGGGAGCTGTTTTTT. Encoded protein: CATGGDRDSGELFF.

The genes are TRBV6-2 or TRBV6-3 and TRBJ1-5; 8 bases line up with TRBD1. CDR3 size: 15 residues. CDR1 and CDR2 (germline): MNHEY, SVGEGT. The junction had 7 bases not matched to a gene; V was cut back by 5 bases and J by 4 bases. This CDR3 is CASSLRTGTNQPQHF. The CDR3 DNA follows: TGTGCCAGCAGTCTCCGGACAGGGACGAATCAGCCCCAGCATTTT.

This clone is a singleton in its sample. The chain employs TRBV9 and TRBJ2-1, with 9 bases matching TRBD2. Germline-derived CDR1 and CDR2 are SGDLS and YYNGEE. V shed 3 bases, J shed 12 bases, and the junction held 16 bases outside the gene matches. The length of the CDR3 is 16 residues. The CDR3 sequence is CASSATSDSGRLPQFF. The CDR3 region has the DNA TGTGCCAGCAGCGCAACCTCCGATAGCGGGAGATTACCGCAGTTCTTC.

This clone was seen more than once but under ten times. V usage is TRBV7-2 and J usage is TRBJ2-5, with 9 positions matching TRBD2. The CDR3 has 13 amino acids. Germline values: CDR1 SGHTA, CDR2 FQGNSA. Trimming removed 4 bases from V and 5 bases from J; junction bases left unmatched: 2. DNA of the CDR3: TGTGCCAGCAGCTCTAGCGGGAAGGAGACCCAGTACTTC. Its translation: CASSSSGKETQYF.

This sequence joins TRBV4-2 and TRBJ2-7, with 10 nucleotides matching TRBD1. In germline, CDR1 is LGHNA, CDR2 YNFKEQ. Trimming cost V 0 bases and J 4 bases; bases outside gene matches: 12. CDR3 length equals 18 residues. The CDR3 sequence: CASSQDPPRQGATYEQYF. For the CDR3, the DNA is TGTGCCAGCAGCCAAGATCCCCCGCGACAGGGGGCAACGTACGAGCAGTACTTC.

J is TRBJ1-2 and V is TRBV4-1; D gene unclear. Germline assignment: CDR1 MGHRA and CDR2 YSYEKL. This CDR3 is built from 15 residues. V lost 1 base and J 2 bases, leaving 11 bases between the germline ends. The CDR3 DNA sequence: TGCGCCAGCAGCCAAGGCTCAGGATCGAACTATGGCTACACCTTC. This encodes CASSQGSGSNYGYTF.

The CDR3 protein is CASSLARDRGGYGYTF. DNA of the CDR3: TGTGCCAGCAGCTTAGCGAGGGACAGGGGAGGCTATGGCTACACCTTC. The rearrangement links TRBV7-2 to TRBJ1-2; the match to TRBD1 covers 10 bases. The germline gives CDR1 SGHTA, CDR2 FQGNSA. The V segment lost 0 bases and the J segment 4 bases; nucleotides outside the gene matches: 5. The CDR3 has 16 residues.

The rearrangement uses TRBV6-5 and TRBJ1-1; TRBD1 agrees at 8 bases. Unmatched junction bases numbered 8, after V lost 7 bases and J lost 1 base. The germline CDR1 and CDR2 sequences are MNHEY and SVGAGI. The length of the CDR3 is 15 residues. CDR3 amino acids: CASTLSGTGNTEAFF. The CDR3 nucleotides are TGTGCCAGCACTCTCAGTGGGACAGGGAACACTGAAGCTTTCTTT.

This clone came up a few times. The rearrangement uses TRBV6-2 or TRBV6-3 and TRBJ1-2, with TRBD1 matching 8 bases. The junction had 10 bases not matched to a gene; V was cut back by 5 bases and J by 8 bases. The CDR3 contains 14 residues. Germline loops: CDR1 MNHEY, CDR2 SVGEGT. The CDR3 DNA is TGTGCCAGCAGTCGACAGGGGCCGGCGTCCGGCTACACCTTC. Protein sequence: CASSRQGPASGYTF.

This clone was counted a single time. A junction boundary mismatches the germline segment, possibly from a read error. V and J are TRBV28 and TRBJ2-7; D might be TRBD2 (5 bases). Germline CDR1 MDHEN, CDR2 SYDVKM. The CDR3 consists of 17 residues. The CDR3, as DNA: TGTGCCAGCTGTTTTGGGCGGGTGGGCCGGGCGGCCTACGAGCAGTACTTC. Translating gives CASCFGRVGRAAYEQYF.

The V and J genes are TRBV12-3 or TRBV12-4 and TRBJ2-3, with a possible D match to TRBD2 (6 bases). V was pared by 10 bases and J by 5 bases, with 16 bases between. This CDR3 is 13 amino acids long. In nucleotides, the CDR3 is TGTGCCACTGCCGGGGGAGGTCGAGATACGCAGTATTTT. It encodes CATAGGGRDTQYF.

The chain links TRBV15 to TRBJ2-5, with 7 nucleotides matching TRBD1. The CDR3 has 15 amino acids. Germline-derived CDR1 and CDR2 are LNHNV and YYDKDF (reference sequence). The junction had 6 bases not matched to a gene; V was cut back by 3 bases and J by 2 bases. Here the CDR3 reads CATSSGPGQQETQYF. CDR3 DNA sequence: TGTGCCACCAGCAGTGGTCCGGGACAGCAAGAGACCCAGTACTTC.

This chain's CDR3 is CASSQGSPGQGYEQYF. The CDR3 DNA sequence: TGTGCCAGCAGCCAAGGTAGCCCGGGACAGGGCTACGAGCAGTACTTC. J is TRBJ2-7 and V is TRBV14; 9 bases align to TRBD1. There are 16 residues in the CDR3. V dropped 1 base and J dropped 3; count of bases not matched to a gene: 7. Germline lookup yields CDR1 SGHDN and CDR2 FVKESK.

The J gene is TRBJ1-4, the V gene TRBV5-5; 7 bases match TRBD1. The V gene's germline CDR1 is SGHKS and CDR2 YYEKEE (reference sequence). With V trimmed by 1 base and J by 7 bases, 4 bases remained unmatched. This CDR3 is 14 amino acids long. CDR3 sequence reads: CASSLIQGTEKLFF. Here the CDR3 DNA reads TGTGCCAGCAGCTTGATACAGGGGACTGAAAAACTGTTTTTT.

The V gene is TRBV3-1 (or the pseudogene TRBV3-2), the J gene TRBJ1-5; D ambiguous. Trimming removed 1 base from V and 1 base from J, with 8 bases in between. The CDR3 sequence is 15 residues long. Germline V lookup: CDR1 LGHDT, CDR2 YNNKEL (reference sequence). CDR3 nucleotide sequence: TGTGCCAGCAGCCAAGGCTGGGAGAGCAATCAGCCCCAGCATTTT. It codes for CASSQGWESNQPQHF.